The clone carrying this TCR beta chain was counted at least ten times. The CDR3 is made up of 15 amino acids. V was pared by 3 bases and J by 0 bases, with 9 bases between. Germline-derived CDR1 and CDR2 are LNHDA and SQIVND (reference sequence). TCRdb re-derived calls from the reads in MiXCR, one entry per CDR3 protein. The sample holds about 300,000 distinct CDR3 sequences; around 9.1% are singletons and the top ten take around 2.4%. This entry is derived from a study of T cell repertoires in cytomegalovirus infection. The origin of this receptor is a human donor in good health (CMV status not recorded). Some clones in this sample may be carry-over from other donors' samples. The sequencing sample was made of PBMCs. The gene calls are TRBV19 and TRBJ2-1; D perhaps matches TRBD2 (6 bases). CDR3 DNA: TGTGCCAGTAGTATGGCTAGCGCCTCCTACAATGAGCAGTTCTTC. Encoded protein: CASSMASASYNEQFF.